Sequencing of this TCR beta chain was carried out in a study of neurological immune-mediated disorders (dated by TCRdb to about 2019). Describing the broader study: Among the 35 or so multiple sclerosis patients, roughly 31 had relapsing-remitting MS and 3 had secondary progressive MS. Longitudinal samples, technical triplicates and paired sorted CD4+ and CD8+ T-cell subsets, alongside PBMC samples, were included among the approximately 110 TCR-beta libraries. The cohort comprised about 68 subjects: 15 or so HAM/TSP patients, 35 or so multiple sclerosis patients and around 20 healthy controls. Peripheral blood TCR-beta repertoires from patients with HTLV-I-associated myelopathy (HAM/TSP), patients with multiple sclerosis, and healthy controls were compared in the study using UMI-based sequencing. Results the study describes overall, beyond this receptor: TCR clonal expansion was highest in HAM/TSP patients and lowest in MS patients, with MS patients falling below even healthy controls. Phylogenetic analysis grouped repertoires from 18 of 34 MS patients into a cluster of related CDR3 sequences, suggesting a possible repertoire-level signature. No association of the MS cluster with clinical or MRI features was observed, and the need for larger cohorts was stated by the authors. Across subjects, expanded clones never shared an identical CDR3 amino acid sequence, which suggests that the TCR-beta repertoires in every group were private.

From V the trimming removes 7 bases and from J it removes 3 bases, while the gene matches leave 8 bases of the junction unaccounted for. The CDR1 and CDR2 encoded by the germline V gene (reference sequence) are MNHEY and SMNVEV. From its cysteine to its phenylalanine, the CDR3 spans 15 amino acids. The only DNA kept is the CDR3, 45 bases in frame from the first base. The table lists this clonotype with many counts. The antigen it binds to is not known. One base away there is no much larger clone; base qualities are not given. Unsorted PBMC libraries were generated from 2 million PBMCs stored in RNAlater at -80 °C until RNA extraction. Multiple sclerosis patients were enrolled in a US clinical protocol under which disease progression was evaluated by magnetic resonance imaging. Peripheral blood underwent Ficoll-Hypaque density gradient centrifugation to isolate PBMCs, which were then cryopreserved in liquid nitrogen.

cDNA was synthesized by template-switch 5'RACE using a primer carrying a 10-nucleotide random unique molecular identifier by which each TCR transcript was tagged. Every sequencing run covered 15-18 subjects and yielded more than 180 million TCR-beta sequences. The RNeasy kit was used for extraction of total RNA. The KAPA Real-time Library Amplification kit was used to amplify TCR-beta VDJ regions with primers for the TCR constant region and the 5'RACE anchor. Sample indexes and Illumina adaptors were added in a first PCR, after which library yield was increased in a second PCR. After purification with Ampure beads, the TCR product of roughly 650 bp was size-selected on a 2% E-gel SizeSelection system. Before pooling, library quality was checked on a Bioanalyzer, concentration was measured with Qubit, and libraries were quantified with the Kapa Library Quantification kit. Libraries were sequenced paired-end 2 x 150 bp on an Illumina HiSeq 2500. To increase sequence diversity, roughly 23-30% phiX was spiked into each library pool. In the source study's methods: Quality-filtered reads were processed with the UMI-based MiGEC pipeline, which removed over 75% of raw TCR sequences during error correction. IMGT germline references were used for aligning VDJ genes, and each clonotype was defined as a unique CDR3 amino acid sequence together with its V-J genes. Clonal expansion, Shannon diversity and CDR3 relatedness (CalcPairwiseDistances, ClusterSamples) were evaluated with VDJtools, and phylogenetic trees were built with CLCbio workbench. Expanded clones were defined as having at least 8 unique UMIs, based on coefficient-of-variation modelling across technical triplicates. The public reads were reprocessed in TCRdb via fastp at Q25 and MiXCR, keeping in-frame beta chains. A single entry per CDR3 protein holds the most common genes and DNA from its merged rows. These V and J calls derive from TCRdb rather than the authors' analysis. The sample table holds nearly 60,000 distinct CDR3 sequences, of which under 4.5% were seen once. More than 2.5% of the sample lies in the top ten.

Specimen: PBMCs. The receptor was derived from a woman aged 30 to 39 with multiple sclerosis. The chain is made from TRBV27 and TRBJ2-3, with TRBD2 matching 9 junction bases. This receptor has the CDR3 CASTPGTSRTDTQYF. The DNA is TGTGCCAGCACCCCGGGGACTAGCAGAACAGATACGCAGTATTTT.